A selection of T cell receptor beta chains follows, all from one sample in a study of metastatic and nonmetastatic thyroid tumors. TCRdb reassembled clones from the PCR reads with MiXCR. The sample holds tens of thousands of clones, under 15% seen once. What was sequenced was tumor tissue. These receptors were obtained from a female donor with papillary thyroid cancer or a benign thyroid nodule (not recorded which). Some clones in this sample may be carry-over from other donors' samples. CDR3s include the opening cysteine and the closing phenylalanine or tryptophan. A D gene is named only where the DNA matches it firmly. Size is omitted from some rows. Given values are once, few, many or a class for expanded clones.

.,TRBV12-3/TRBV12-4,TRBJ1-3,.,TGTGCCAGCAGGGCCCAAGGGGTCCCTGGAAACACCATATATTTT,CASRAQGVPGNTIYF
TRBD1,TRBV5-1,TRBJ2-7,.,TGCGCCAGCAGCACGATGACAGGGGGTAGGGACGAGCAGTACTTC,CASSTMTGGRDEQYF
.,TRBV25-1,TRBJ1-2,few,TGTTCCAGCAGTGAACCGGGACATGGGGCCGGCGGCTACACCTTC,CSSSEPGHGAGGYTF
TRBD2,TRBV20-1,TRBJ2-1,many,TGCAGTGCTGAAACTAGCGACCCTTACAATGAGCAGTTCTTC,CSAETSDPYNEQFF
TRBD1,TRBV2,TRBJ2-6,.,TGTGCCAGCAGCATTGGACAGGACCACTCTGGGGCCAACGTCCTGACTTTC,CASSIGQDHSGANVLTF
TRBD2,TRBV19,TRBJ2-1,many,TGTGCCAGTAGTATAGGCAGCGGGAGTGTATACAATGAGCAGTTCTTC,CASSIGSGSVYNEQFF
.,TRBV10-3,TRBJ1-1,many,TGTGCCATCAGTGAAAACGGGAATGAAGCTTTCTTT,CAISENGNEAFF
TRBD2,TRBV7-3,TRBJ2-1,many,TGTGCCAGCAGCTTTGGACTAGCGAATGAGCAGTTCTTC,CASSFGLANEQFF
.,TRBV6-1,TRBJ1-1,.,TGTGCCAGCAGTGGGGGATTTGGACACACTGAAGCTTTCTTT,CASSGGFGHTEAFF
TRBD2,TRBV14,TRBJ2-3,.,TGTGCCAGCATCCATAATAGCGGGATGGGCACAGATACGCAGTATTTT,CASIHNSGMGTDTQYF
.,TRBV20-1,TRBJ2-7,many,TGCAGTGCTCCCGGTATTAGCTACGAGCAGTACTTC,CSAPGISYEQYF
TRBD1,TRBV5-1,TRBJ1-1,many,TGCGCCAGCAGCTTGGCGCCCGGGACAGGGCCTCTTCTGGACACTGAAGCTTTCTTT,CASSLAPGTGPLLDTEAFF
.,TRBV12-3/TRBV12-4,TRBJ2-7,many,TGTGCCAGCAGACCCGGTCAGGCCTCCTACGAGCAGTACTTC,CASRPGQASYEQYF
TRBD1,TRBV27,TRBJ1-1,many,TGTGCCAGCAGTCTCAGGGGGGGCTTGGGAGCTTTCTTT,CASSLRGGLGAFF
TRBD1,TRBV6-1,TRBJ1-5,many,TGTGCCAGCACCAGGGGGAATCAGCCCCAGCATTTT,CASTRGNQPQHF
.,TRBV2,TRBJ2-3,many,TGTGCCACCAAGTTGGGCGGGATGGCGGATACGCAGTATTTT,CATKLGGMADTQYF
TRBD1,TRBV10-1,TRBJ2-5,few,TGCGCCGTCAGTTCGGGACAGGGGGAGACCCAGTACTTC,CAVSSGQGETQYF
TRBD2,TRBV6-1,TRBJ2-1,many,TGTGCCAGCAGTGTCAGAGAAAGCGGGACCTTCTCCTACAATGAGCAGTTCTTC,CASSVRESGTFSYNEQFF
TRBD2,TRBV20-1,TRBJ2-7,.,TGCAGTGCTAGCAAACTAGCGTGGGAAGAATTCTCCTACGAGCAGTACTTC,CSASKLAWEEFSYEQYF
.,TRBV30,TRBJ2-7,many,TGTGCCTGGAGTGCCAGGGGGGGGTACGAGCAGTACTTC,CAWSARGGYEQYF
TRBD1,TRBV12-3/TRBV12-4,TRBJ1-4,few,TGTGCCAGCAGCCGGACAGGGGGTAGTGAAAAACCGCTTTTT,CASSRTGGSEKPLF
.,TRBV20-1,TRBJ1-1,.,TGCAGTGCTAGTCCAAGCAGCTGGAACACTGAAGCTTTCTTT,CSASPSSWNTEAFF
TRBD2,TRBV6-1,TRBJ2-7,many,TGTGCCAGCACCGCTCCCCTAGCGGGATACGAGCAGTACTTC,CASTAPLAGYEQYF
TRBD2,TRBV7-8,TRBJ2-2,many,TGTGCCAGCAGCCCCCGAAGCGGGACGGTGAACACCGGGGAGCTGTTTTTT,CASSPRSGTVNTGELFF
.,TRBV29-1,TRBJ2-3,many,TGCAGCGTTGAATGGGCCCTAATGACTGGTACGCAGTATTTT,CSVEWALMTGTQYF
TRBD2,TRBV6-1,TRBJ2-2,many,TGTGCCAGCAGGACTAGCGGGACCGGGGAGCTGTTTTTT,CASRTSGTGELFF
.,TRBV27,TRBJ1-1,many,TGTGCCAGCAGTTTTGGCGGGACCCCAACCATGAACACTGAAGCTTTCTTT,CASSFGGTPTMNTEAFF
.,TRBV3-1,TRBJ2-5,many,TGTGCCAGCAGGTATAGTACTACAGAGACCCAGTACTTC,CASRYSTTETQYF
TRBD2,TRBV5-4,TRBJ2-1,many,TGTGCCAGCAGCTTGGCTAGCGGAGCTTACAATGAGCAGTTCTTC,CASSLASGAYNEQFF
TRBD1,TRBV20-1,TRBJ1-1,many,TGCAGTGCTAGAACGGACAGGCCTGAAGCTTTCTTT,CSARTDRPEAFF
.,TRBV12-3/TRBV12-4,TRBJ2-2,many,TGTGCCAGCAGCCGAACTGTAACCGGGACCCTTACCGGGGAGCTGTTTTTT,CASSRTVTGTLTGELFF
TRBD1,TRBV7-8,TRBJ1-1,many,TGTGCCAGCAGCCTTAGAGGGACAGGGGAAACTGAAGCTTTCTTT,CASSLRGTGETEAFF
TRBD1,TRBV27,TRBJ2-5,many,TGTGCCAGCAGACCCGGGAAGGACAGGGTGAAAGAGACCCAGTACTTC,CASRPGKDRVKETQYF
.,TRBV6-5,TRBJ2-7,many,TGTGCCAGCAGTTACTCGGGTGGGCAGTACTTC,CASSYSGGQYF
TRBD1,TRBV7-9,TRBJ1-4,many,TGTGCCAGCAGCCTAGGGGGAGGGGGCTATGAAAAACTGTTTTTT,CASSLGGGGYEKLFF
.,TRBV6-1,TRBJ1-2,many,TGTGCCAGCAGTGCGGGTCAGGGCAACTATGGCTACACCTTC,CASSAGQGNYGYTF
.,TRBV6-1,TRBJ1-5,many,TGTGCCAGCAGCGAAGGGTTGGCTCAGCCCCAGCATTTT,CASSEGLAQPQHF
.,TRBV5-1,TRBJ2-7,many,TGCGCCAGCAGCTTTTTGCCGGGGTCCTCCTACGAGCAGTACTTC,CASSFLPGSSYEQYF
TRBD2,TRBV11-2,TRBJ2-1,many,TGTGCCAGCAGCTTGGGACTAGCGCTGTTCTTC,CASSLGLALFF
TRBD2,TRBV5-1,TRBJ2-7,many,TGCGCCAGCAGCTTGGCCAGCGGGGACTCCTACGAGCAGTACTTC,CASSLASGDSYEQYF
.,TRBV28,TRBJ2-2,few,TGTGCCAGCAGTTTGGTGGGCACCGGGGAGCTGTTTTTT,CASSLVGTGELFF
.,TRBV28,TRBJ2-7,.,TGTGCCAGCAAGTTCCCCCGGTCCTACGAGCAGTACTTC,CASKFPRSYEQYF
.,TRBV2,TRBJ1-1,many,TGTGCCAGCATTGTTGGTCCCCGAGGGTATCTCGAAAGTGGCACTGAAGCTTTCTTT,CASIVGPRGYLESGTEAFF
TRBD2,TRBV2,TRBJ2-3,many,TGTGCCAGCAGCCTAGCGGGAGGGCCAAAAGATACGCAGTATTTT,CASSLAGGPKDTQYF
TRBD2,TRBV11-2,TRBJ2-7,many,TGTGCCAGCAGCTTACGCGGGGGACTTACCTACGAGCAGTACTTC,CASSLRGGLTYEQYF
.,TRBV3-1,TRBJ1-1,many,TGTGCCAGCACCCAATGGGGGGGGGAGGCTTTCTTT,CASTQWGGEAFF
TRBD2,TRBV20-1,TRBJ2-5,few,TGCAGTGCTGGTCGGGAGGGGGAGACCCAGTACTTC,CSAGREGETQYF
.,TRBV6-1,TRBJ1-6,many,TGTGCCAGCAGAGGACCGAGCTCCTATAATTCACCCCTCCACTTT,CASRGPSSYNSPLHF
.,TRBV27,TRBJ1-1,many,TGTGCCAGCAGTTTAGGAGGGGCGAACACTGAAGCTTTCTTT,CASSLGGANTEAFF
.,TRBV4-1,TRBJ2-5,.,TGCGCCAGCAGCCAAGACAGGTGGGGAGAGACCCAGTACTTC,CASSQDRWGETQYF